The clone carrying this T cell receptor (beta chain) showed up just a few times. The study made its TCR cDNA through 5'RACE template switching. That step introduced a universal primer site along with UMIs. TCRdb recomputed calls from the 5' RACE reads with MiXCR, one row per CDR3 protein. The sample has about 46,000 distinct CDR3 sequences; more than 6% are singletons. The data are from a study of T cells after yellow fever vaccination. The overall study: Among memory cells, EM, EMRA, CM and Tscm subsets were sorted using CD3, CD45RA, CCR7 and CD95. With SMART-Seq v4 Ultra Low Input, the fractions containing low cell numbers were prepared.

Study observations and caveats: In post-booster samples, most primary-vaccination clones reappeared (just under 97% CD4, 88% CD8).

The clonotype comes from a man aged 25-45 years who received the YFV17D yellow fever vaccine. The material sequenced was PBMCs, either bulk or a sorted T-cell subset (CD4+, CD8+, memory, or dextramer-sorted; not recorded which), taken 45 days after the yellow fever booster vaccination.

The CDR3 sequence: CASSFGGGTAQPQHF. For the CDR3, the DNA is TGTGCCAGCAGCTTTGGAGGGGGGACTGCTCAGCCCCAGCATTTT. This sequence joins TRBV5-4 and TRBJ1-5, with TRBD1 as a possible D gene (6 bases). The CDR3 consists of 15 residues. Germline V gene lookup returns CDR1 SGHNT and CDR2 YYREEE (reference sequence). The V and J ends lost 2 bases and 6 bases respectively, with 15 bases between them.